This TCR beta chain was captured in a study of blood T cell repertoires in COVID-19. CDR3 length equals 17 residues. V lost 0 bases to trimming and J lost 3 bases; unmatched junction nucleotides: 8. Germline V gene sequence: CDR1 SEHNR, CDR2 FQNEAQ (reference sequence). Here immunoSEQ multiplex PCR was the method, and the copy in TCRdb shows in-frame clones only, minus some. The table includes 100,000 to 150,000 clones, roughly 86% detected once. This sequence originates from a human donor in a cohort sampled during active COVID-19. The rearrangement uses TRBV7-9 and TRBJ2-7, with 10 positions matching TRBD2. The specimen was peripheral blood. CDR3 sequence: CASSLAYATSGNYEQYF. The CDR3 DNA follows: TGTGCCAGCAGCTTAGCGTATGCAACTAGCGGGAACTACGAGCAGTACTTC.